This T cell receptor beta chain is drawn from a study of cytomegalovirus exposure and HLA in healthy donors. General observations from the study: Within an earlier analysis, most TCR beta V segments proved productive either about 90% or about 30% of the time. The likely origin of a cluster of highly shared sequence variants was a sequencing artifact.

Vbeta (60) and Jbeta (13) primers were used in the PCR. How the authors handled the data: Some 80 million unique TCR beta chains, 10 million to 14 million shared, were counted in a later analysis. Repertoires were generated with immunoSEQ multiplex PCR, while TCRdb's copy carries only in-frame clones and drops some. V and J calls and clone size are given by that table; D and trimming were obtained from the DNA. The repertoire consists of roughly 240,000 clones, with around 80% occurring once and the leading ten covering under 0.6%. This CDR3 is built from 16 residues. The germline gives CDR1 MGHRA, CDR2 YSYEKL. V was shortened by 0 bases and J by 3 bases, with 14 bases between the two germline ends. This clone was seen a few times. Its antigen is still unknown.

The chain is built from TRBV4-1 and TRBJ1-1; D not certain. The sample was PBMCs. The clonotype originates from a boy aged 10-17 years in good health and CMV-seronegative. CDR3 amino acids: CASSQDGEGSHTEAFF. The CDR3 nucleotides read TGCGCCAGCAGCCAAGATGGGGAGGGTTCCCACACTGAAGCTTTCTTT.